This entry describes one T cell receptor (beta chain). Noted treatment: oral pan-JAK inhibitor, 5-10 mg twice daily. This sample is drawn from a study of CD8+ T cells in alopecia areata. This CDR3 is 15 amino acids long. Deletions cut 0 bases from V and 6 bases from J, with 12 bases between. Looked up from germline, CDR1 is MNHEY and CDR2 is SVGAGI. The authors extracted RNA and reverse transcribed it into cDNA as the sequencing template. Sequencing used immunoSEQ multiplex PCR; TCRdb keeps in-frame clones, though not all of them. The sample lists under 200,000 clones, around 60% occurring once. The specimen was CD4+ T cells sorted from blood, collected at week 24, from a patient treated with tofacitinib. This sequence originates from a human donor with alopecia areata. The chain links TRBV6-5 to TRBJ2-1; D is possibly TRBD2 (6 bases). The CDR3 bases are TGTGCCAGCAGTTACTCGCGGAGGGGTAGCAATGAGCAGTTCTTC. Its protein is CASSYSRRGSNEQFF.